Given below is one T cell receptor beta chain in context. The sample comes from a study of blood T cell repertoires in COVID-19. Study-wide background: Specimens from acute and convalescent COVID-19 originated in the United States, Italy and Spain.

The method was immunoSEQ multiplex PCR; TCRdb's version includes in-frame clones alone and lacks a portion of them. The data hold 150,000 to 200,000 clones, with about 88% observed a single time. V gave up 5 bases and J gave up 1 base, with 18 bases separating them. CDR3 length equals 16 residues. The germline gives CDR1 LGHDT, CDR2 YNNKEL (reference sequence). Sequenced sample: peripheral blood. This TCR was recovered from a woman aged 25 to 39 with active or convalescent COVID-19. The chain links TRBV3-1 (or the pseudogene TRBV3-2) to TRBJ2-7; D perhaps matches TRBD1 (6 bases). This chain's CDR3 is CASSSIGRRGSYEQYF. CDR3 in DNA: TGTGCCAGCAGCTCTATCGGCCGCAGGGGATCCTACGAGCAGTACTTC.